What follows are 22 T cell receptor beta chains derived from one specimen sequenced in a study of OX40 agonist ivuxolimab in advanced cancers. The method behind the library was the immunoSEQ multiplex PCR assay. Drawn from immuneACCESS, this table holds only the in-frame rearrangements with V and J called that TCRdb kept. Clones are partly lost; checked studies trace under half to an unresolved V gene and leave the rest unexplained. The sample table lists 60,000 or so clones, approximately 94% of them with a count of one. Roughly 19% of the sample goes to the ten largest clones. The starting material was CD4+ or CD8+ T cells sorted from blood, obtained in a trial of the OX40 agonist ivuxolimab. These TCRs come from an adult with an advanced solid tumor such as melanoma, head and neck, liver or kidney cancer.

The chain joins TRBV9 to TRBJ1-5; tentative D call: TRBD1 (6 bases). Per germline, CDR1 SGDLS and CDR2 YYNGEE. V was cut by 3 bases and J by 6 bases, with 16 bases left in between. The CDR3 sequence is 15 residues long. CDR3 in DNA: TGTGCCAGCAGCGCGGCGGGGGGGGCGATTCAGCCCCAGCATTTT. It encodes CASSAAGGAIQPQHF.

V gene TRBV9 combines with J gene TRBJ2-1, with TRBD2 identical over 8 bases. CDR3 length equals 13 residues. The ends lost 2 bases at V and 10 bases at J; junction bases unmatched: 5. Germline V CDR1 and CDR2: SGDLS, YYNGEE. In DNA form, the CDR3 reads TGTGCCAGCAGCGTGTACGGCGGGAGGGAGCAGTTCTTC. Its protein product is CASSVYGGREQFF.

V usage is TRBV30 and J usage is TRBJ2-7; possibly TRBD2 for D (5 bases). V was pared by 3 bases and J by 2 bases, with 11 bases between. CDR3 length equals 13 residues. CDR1 GTSNPN and CDR2 SVGIG come from the germline V gene (reference sequence). CDR3 bases: TGTGCCTGGAGAGGAGCGGCCACCTACGAGCAGTACTTC. It is translated as CAWRGAATYEQYF. The full variable domain, completed using reference TRBV30 and TRBJ2-7, is SQTIHQWPATLVQPVGSPLSLECTVEGTSNPNLYWYRQAAGRGLQLLFYSVGIGQISSEVPQNLSASRPQDRQFILSSKKLLLSDSGFYLCAWRGAATYEQYFGPGTRLTVT.

Turning to this clone: Without the conserved terminal phenylalanine or tryptophan, this CDR3 likely stems from a read error. No DNA is shown, since the ends of the CDR3 on it are uncertain; the CDR3 is the one TCRdb lists. This chain connects TRBV10-1 to TRBJ2-6; the DNA was not compared with TRBD1, the D call given in the table. Including both end residues, the CDR3 is 15 amino acids long. Germline loops: CDR1 WNHNN, CDR2 SYGVQD (reference sequence). The CDR3 here is CASSAPDRKARGPDE.

The chain carries TRBV30 and TRBJ1-1; no clear D gene. CDR1 and CDR2 (germline): GTSNPN, SVGIG (reference sequence). Trimming took off 1 base at V and 1 base at J, with 10 bases between the two ends. This CDR3 has 14 residues. CDR3 protein: CAWSEFTPNTEAFF. CDR3 in DNA: TGTGCCTGGAGTGAGTTCACACCGAACACTGAAGCTTTCTTT.

This chain connects TRBV11-2 to TRBJ1-5; no clear D gene. This CDR3 is built from 16 residues. Deletions cut 1 base from V and 3 bases from J, with 13 bases between. Germline V CDR1 and CDR2: SGHAT, FQNNGV. The DNA for the CDR3 is TGTGCCAGCAGCTTAGGTCCCACGGGATACAATCAGCCCCAGCATTTT. Its translation is CASSLGPTGYNQPQHF.

This sequence joins TRBV10-3 and TRBJ2-3; D tentatively reads TRBD1 or TRBD2 (6 bases each). The CDR3 runs to 14 residues. Trimming shortened V by 3 bases and J by 4 bases, and 11 bases separated the two germline ends. Germline V gene lookup returns CDR1 ENHRY and CDR2 SYGVKD. The CDR3 DNA follows: TGTGCCATCAGTGAACAGGGAGGTTCAGATACGCAGTATTTT. Its translation is CAISEQGGSDTQYF.

The chain has TRBV7-9 and TRBJ2-1; possibly TRBD2 for D (5 bases). Germline V gene lookup returns CDR1 SEHNR and CDR2 FQNEAQ (reference sequence). The CDR3 has 14 residues. V was clipped by 7 bases and J by 5 bases, with 15 bases between them. DNA of the CDR3: TGTGCCAGCATTACGGGAAATGGCGACAATGAGCAGTTCTTC. Residues: CASITGNGDNEQFF.

This sequence joins TRBV29-1 and TRBJ2-7; TRBD1 aligns across 9 bases. CDR1 and CDR2 (germline): SQVTM, ANQGSEA. The CDR3 consists of 13 residues. The V and J ends lost 5 bases and 3 bases, in that order; junction bases with no gene match: 5. The CDR3 region is CSVTQGADYEQYF. The CDR3 region has the DNA TGCAGCGTTACACAGGGGGCGGACTACGAGCAGTACTTC.

The rearrangement links TRBV5-6 to TRBJ2-7; TRBD1 is a possible D gene (6 bases). The length of the CDR3 is 13 residues. The germline gives CDR1 SGHDT, CDR2 YYEEEE. V was pared by 4 bases and J by 4 bases, with 12 bases between. CDR3 residues: CASSPDRYYEQYF. The CDR3 nucleotides read TGTGCCAGCAGCCCGGACAGATATTACGAGCAGTACTTC.

The chain links TRBV9 to TRBJ2-3; the match to TRBD2 covers 9 bases. This CDR3 region has 20 residues. Germline trimming cut 3 bases from V and 4 bases from J; bases unmatched to any gene: 21. From germline, CDR1 is SGDLS and CDR2 YYNGEE. The CDR3 sequence: CASSEGMLAGSFLGADTQYF. The CDR3 DNA sequence: TGTGCCAGCAGCGAAGGAATGCTAGCGGGAAGCTTCTTGGGGGCAGATACGCAGTATTTT.

The V and J genes are TRBV7-9 and TRBJ2-2; possible D gene TRBD1, 6 bases. CDR3 length: 16 amino acids. V lost 4 bases to trimming and J lost 2 bases, with 14 bases between them. CDR1 is SEHNR and CDR2 is FQNEAQ in the germline V gene (reference sequence). The CDR3 loop reads CASSSLGATNTGELFF. The CDR3 nucleotides are TGTGCCAGCAGCTCATTGGGGGCGACTAACACCGGGGAGCTGTTTTTT. Full variable domain (outside the CDR3, taken from reference TRBV7-9 and TRBJ2-2): DTGVSQNPRHKITKRGQNVTFRCDPISEHNRLYWYRQTLGQGPEFLTYFQNEAQLEKSRLLSDRFSAERPKGSFSTLEIQRTEQGDSAMYLCASSSLGATNTGELFFGEGSRLTVL.

The genes are TRBV27 and TRBJ2-7; D unclear. CDR1 is MNHEY, CDR2 SMNVEV, per germline (reference sequence). V was clipped by 3 bases and J by 1 base, with 7 bases between them. The CDR3 sequence is 13 residues long. The CDR3 reads CASSLGFSYEQYF. CDR3 nucleotides: TGTGCCAGCAGTTTGGGATTTTCCTACGAGCAGTACTTC.

The chain employs TRBV5-4 and TRBJ2-7; unclear D gene. Trimming took 4 bases from V and 3 from J, leaving 8 bases between them. The CDR3 consists of 12 residues. The germline V gene has CDR1 SGHNT and CDR2 YYREEE (reference sequence). CDR3 amino acids: CASSLDDYEQYF. CDR3 bases: TGTGCCAGCAGCCTGGATGACTACGAGCAGTACTTC.

The chain carries TRBV7-3 and TRBJ2-3; D unclear. Trimming shortened V by 5 bases and J by 0 bases, and 12 bases separated the two germline ends. This CDR3 has 15 residues. Germline-derived CDR1 and CDR2 are SGHTA and FQGTGA. CDR3 residues: CASSHSLSSTDTQYF. CDR3 DNA sequence: TGTGCCAGCAGCCATTCGTTATCAAGCACAGATACGCAGTATTTT.

This clone was picked up one time. This chain connects TRBV28 to TRBJ2-2; 12 nucleotides agree with TRBD1. The CDR3 has 18 amino acids. Trimming cost V 3 bases and J 2 bases; bases outside gene matches: 7. The germline gives CDR1 MDHEN, CDR2 SYDVKM. The CDR3 is CASSFFGTGGPNTGELFF. CDR3 sequence (DNA): TGTGCCAGCAGTTTTTTCGGGACAGGGGGCCCAAACACCGGGGAGCTGTTTTTT.

This chain's CDR3 is CASQRARETQYF. The CDR3 nucleotides are TGTGCCTCCCAGCGGGCCCGAGAGACCCAGTACTTC. The gene calls are TRBV5-8 and TRBJ2-5; D might be TRBD2 (6 bases). Germline V gene lookup returns CDR1 SGHTS and CDR2 YDEGEE. V was trimmed by 10 bases and J by 4 bases, leaving 14 bases between them. The CDR3 runs 12 residues.

The chain employs TRBV13 and TRBJ2-2, with 7 nucleotides matching TRBD2. Trimming removed 6 bases from V and 5 bases from J; junction bases left unmatched: 21. This CDR3 has 19 amino acids. Germline loops: CDR1 PRHDT, CDR2 FYEKMQ (reference sequence). CDR3: CASSSDIGEAGKGTGELFF. In DNA form, the CDR3 reads TGTGCCAGCAGTTCCGATATAGGTGAAGCGGGAAAGGGGACCGGGGAGCTGTTTTTT.

In its sample, this clone was seen once. The chain employs TRBV6-5 and TRBJ2-1, with 8 bases that match TRBD1. The germline V gene has CDR1 MNHEY and CDR2 SVGAGI. The CDR3 consists of 15 residues. V trimming: 5 bases; J trimming: 5 bases; junction bases outside the gene matches: 8. Written as DNA, the CDR3 is TGTGCCAGCAGTCCTTGGACAGGGATAAACAATGAGCAGTTCTTC. Encoded protein: CASSPWTGINNEQFF.

This chain joins TRBV28 and TRBJ1-5; D might be TRBD1 (5 bases). V shed 3 bases and J shed 2 bases, with 14 bases lying between them. The CDR3 spans 16 residues. The germline V gene has CDR1 MDHEN and CDR2 SYDVKM. CDR3 in amino acids: CASSLKGELGNQPQHF. The CDR3 bases are TGTGCCAGCAGTTTGAAAGGGGAGTTGGGCAATCAGCCCCAGCATTTT.

This sequence joins TRBV5-5 and TRBJ2-5; D assignment may be TRBD1 or TRBD2 (5 bases each). In germline, CDR1 is SGHKS, CDR2 YYEKEE (reference sequence). V was trimmed by 1 base and J by 1 base, leaving 11 bases between them. The CDR3 is 15 residues long. In DNA, the CDR3 is TGTGCCAGCAGCTTGTATCAGGGACCCCAAGAGACCCAGTACTTC. It codes for CASSLYQGPQETQYF.

V is TRBV28 and J is TRBJ2-5; 8 bases agree with TRBD1. The CDR3 has 15 residues. The germline V gene encodes CDR1 MDHEN and CDR2 SYDVKM. With V trimmed by 4 bases and J by 5 bases, 9 bases remained unmatched. The CDR3 is CASSSMGQALETQYF. In DNA, the CDR3 is TGTGCCAGCAGTTCCATGGGACAGGCCCTCGAGACCCAGTACTTC.